The entry below gives a single T cell receptor beta chain sequence along with its context. This entry belongs to a study of T cell changes during pregnancy in multiple sclerosis. Here immunoSEQ multiplex PCR was the method, and the copy in TCRdb shows in-frame clones only, minus some. The profile shows more than 35,000 clones, around nine tenths of them singletons. CDR3 length: 13 residues. From germline, CDR1 is SGHRS and CDR2 YFSETQ. J gave up 7 bases and V 4 bases, and 3 bases lay outside the gene matches. Material: CD8+ T cells from peripheral blood mononuclear cells, obtained after pregnancy. The TCR sequence derives from a female donor in good health, enrolled as a control in a pregnancy study. The genes are TRBV5-1 and TRBJ2-1; TRBD2 agrees at 9 bases. CDR3 region: CASSPGLANEQFF. The DNA for the CDR3 is TGCGCCAGCAGCCCGGGACTAGCTAATGAGCAGTTCTTC.